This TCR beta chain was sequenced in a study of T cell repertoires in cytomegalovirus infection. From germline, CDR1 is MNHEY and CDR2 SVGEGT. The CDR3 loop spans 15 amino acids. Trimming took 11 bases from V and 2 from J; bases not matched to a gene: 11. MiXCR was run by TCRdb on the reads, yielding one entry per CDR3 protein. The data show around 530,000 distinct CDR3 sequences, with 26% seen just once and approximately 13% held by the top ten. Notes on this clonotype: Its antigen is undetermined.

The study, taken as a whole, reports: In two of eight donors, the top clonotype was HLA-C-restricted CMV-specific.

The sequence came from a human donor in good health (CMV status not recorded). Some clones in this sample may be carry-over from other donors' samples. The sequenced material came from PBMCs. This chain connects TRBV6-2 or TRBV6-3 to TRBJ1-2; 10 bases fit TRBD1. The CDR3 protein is CASDGRDRGNYGYTF. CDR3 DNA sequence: TGTGCCTCCGACGGCCGGGACAGGGGAAACTATGGCTACACCTTC.